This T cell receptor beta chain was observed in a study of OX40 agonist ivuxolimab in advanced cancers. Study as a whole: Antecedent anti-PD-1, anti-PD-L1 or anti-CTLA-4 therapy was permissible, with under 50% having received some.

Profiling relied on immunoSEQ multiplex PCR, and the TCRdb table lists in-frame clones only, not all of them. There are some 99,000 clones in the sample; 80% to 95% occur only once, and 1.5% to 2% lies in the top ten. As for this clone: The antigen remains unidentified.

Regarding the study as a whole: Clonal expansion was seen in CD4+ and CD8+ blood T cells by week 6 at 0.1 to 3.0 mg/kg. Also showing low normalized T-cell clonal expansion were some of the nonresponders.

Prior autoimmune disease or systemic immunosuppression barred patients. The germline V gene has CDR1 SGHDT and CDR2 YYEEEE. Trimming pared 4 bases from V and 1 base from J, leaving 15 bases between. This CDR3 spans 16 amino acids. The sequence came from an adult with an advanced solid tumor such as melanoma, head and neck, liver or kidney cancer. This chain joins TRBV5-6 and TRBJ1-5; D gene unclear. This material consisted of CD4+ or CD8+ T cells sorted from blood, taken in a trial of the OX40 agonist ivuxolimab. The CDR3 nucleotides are TGTGCCAGCAGCCAGAACTGGGGTAGCAGCAATCAGCCCCAGCATTTT. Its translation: CASSQNWGSSNQPQHF.